The 30 T cell receptor beta chains presented below share a single source sample, sequenced in a study of read filtering for tumor transcriptome and immune sequencing. From about 0.4 ug of RNA, a library with molecular barcoded alpha/delta and beta/gamma adaptors was made. TCRdb independently ran MiXCR on the reads; one entry per CDR3 protein. Of tens of thousands of distinct CDR3 sequences in the sample, around 13% were seen once. Sequenced input: a population of CD138-negative cells sorted from bone marrow. These receptors were obtained from a donor over 35 with multiple myeloma.

This clonotype was picked up many times. The chain is built from TRBV19 and TRBJ2-1; D is uncertain. Germline V gives CDR1 LNHDA, CDR2 SQIVND (reference sequence). V was shortened by 4 bases and J by 0 bases, with 10 bases between the two germline ends. The length of the CDR3 is 15 residues. The chain's CDR3 is CASSKTENSYNEQFF. The DNA for the CDR3 is TGTGCCAGTAGTAAGACTGAAAACTCCTACAATGAGCAGTTCTTC.

This clonotype was recorded many times. The rearrangement joins TRBV5-4 to TRBJ2-1; 7 positions agree with TRBD2. The trim removed 4 bases at V and 5 bases at J, leaving 9 bases unmatched. The CDR3 has 15 amino acids. From germline, CDR1 is SGHNT and CDR2 YYREEE (reference sequence). The CDR3 reads CASSPTGGRDNEQFF. DNA for the CDR3: TGTGCCAGCAGCCCAACGGGGGGAAGGGACAATGAGCAGTTCTTC.

This clonotype has a count of ten or more. The chain has TRBV14 and TRBJ2-1; no firm D call. The CDR3 is 14 residues long. Between the trimmed V and J ends, which lost 0 bases and 6 bases, there was a span of 9 bases. Germline V gene sequence: CDR1 SGHDN, CDR2 FVKESK. CDR3 loop: CASSQDFRANEQFF. In DNA form, the CDR3 reads TGTGCCAGCAGCCAAGATTTTAGGGCCAATGAGCAGTTCTTC.

The chain is built from TRBV3-1 and TRBJ2-1, with D perhaps matching TRBD1 (6 bases). This CDR3 spans 15 amino acids. The V gene lost 0 bases and the J gene lost 5 bases, with 11 bases spanning the gap. CDR1 LGHDT and CDR2 YNNKEL come from the germline V gene (reference sequence). As DNA, the CDR3 is TGTGCCAGCAGCCAAGAGACAGGCGGCCACAATGAGCAGTTCTTC. Translated: CASSQETGGHNEQFF.

The genes are TRBV12-3 or TRBV12-4 and TRBJ1-4; 11 bases are shared with TRBD1. Trimming took 6 bases from V and 5 from J; bases not matched to a gene: 2. This CDR3 region has 14 residues. CDR3: CASSRDRGNEKLFF. CDR3 bases: TGTGCCAGCAGCCGGGACAGGGGGAATGAAAAACTGTTTTTT.

This clonotype has a handful of counts. The chain has TRBV4-1 and TRBJ1-1, with D maybe TRBD1 (5 bases). V dropped 4 bases and J dropped 4 bases, with 13 bases sitting between them. Germline V gene sequence: CDR1 MGHRA, CDR2 YSYEKL. The CDR3 consists of 14 residues. DNA for the CDR3: TGCGCCAGCAGCCTGGCCTCGAGGGGCACTGAAGCTTTCTTT. Translation gives CASSLASRGTEAFF.

The sample holds many counts of this clonotype. V gene TRBV11-1 combines with J gene TRBJ2-7; 11 bases map to TRBD2. The germline V gene encodes CDR1 SGHAT and CDR2 FQDESV (reference sequence). V lost 5 bases, J lost 6 bases, and 12 bases stayed unmatched. This CDR3 has 16 amino acids. As DNA, the CDR3 is TGTGCCAGCAGCCTCCAATTAGCGGGAGGGCCTTTCGAGCAGTACTTC. Translation: CASSLQLAGGPFEQYF.

This clonotype was detected many times. V gene TRBV12-3 or TRBV12-4 combines with J gene TRBJ2-6, with D hard to call. This CDR3 spans 13 amino acids. V lost 3 bases and J 2 bases, leaving 2 bases between the germline ends. In DNA, the CDR3 is TGTGCCAGCAGTTTTGCTGGGGCCAACGTCCTGACTTTC. Translated: CASSFAGANVLTF.

The chain carries TRBV11-2 and TRBJ2-5; D possibly corresponds to TRBD2 (5 bases). The CDR3 runs to 16 residues. V was trimmed by 3 bases and J by 5 bases, leaving 19 bases between them. CDR1 is SGHAT and CDR2 is FQNNGV in the germline V gene. The CDR3 DNA is TGTGCCAGCAGCTTGGAGATCGGACTTTCGGGCGAGACCCAGTACTTC. It yields the protein CASSLEIGLSGETQYF.

There are a few counts of this clonotype. The rearrangement uses TRBV19 and TRBJ2-1, with 7 bases that match TRBD1. The CDR3 is 16 amino acids. CDR1 is LNHDA and CDR2 is SQIVND in the germline V gene (reference sequence). V lost 3 bases, J lost 7 bases, and 12 bases stayed unmatched. The CDR3 region is CASSIPTGSTLNEQFF. CDR3 nucleotide sequence: TGTGCCAGTAGTATCCCGACAGGGTCCACTTTAAATGAGCAGTTCTTC.

Ten or more counts support this clonotype. The chain couples TRBV24-1 to TRBJ2-1, with 13 nucleotides matching TRBD2. The CDR3 runs 22 residues. The J segment lost 0 bases and the V segment lost 4 bases, leaving 17 bases of the junction unmatched. The V gene's germline CDR1 is KGHDR and CDR2 SFDVKD. DNA of the CDR3: TGTGCCACCAGTGACCCCAGGGGGTCGGGACTAGCGGGACCTTACTCCTACAATGAGCAGTTCTTC. This gives the protein CATSDPRGSGLAGPYSYNEQFF.

This clonotype appeared a few times. The V and J genes are TRBV7-9 and TRBJ2-5; no reliable D call. The V end lost 2 bases, the J end lost 3 bases, and 13 bases lay between the germline ends. Germline assignment: CDR1 SEHNR and CDR2 FQNEAQ (reference sequence). This CDR3 is built from 15 residues. CDR3 amino acids: CASSLRTLTEETQYF. CDR3 coding DNA: TGTGCCAGCAGCTTACGAACATTGACCGAAGAGACCCAGTACTTC.

This clonotype was picked up many times. The junction differs from germline at one of its ends, possibly a read error. V and J are TRBV4-3 and TRBJ2-5, with a possible D match to TRBD1 (6 bases). Germline CDR1 reads LGHNA; CDR2 reads YSLEER. There are 15 residues in the CDR3. CDR3 DNA sequence: TGCGCCAGCAGCCAAGGAACAGGGCCCCAAGTGACCCAGTACTTC. Translating gives CASSQGTGPQVTQYF.

The sample holds many counts of this clonotype. The gene calls are TRBV10-3 and TRBJ2-3; TRBD1 is a possible D gene (6 bases). This CDR3 spans 14 amino acids. Germline CDR1 and CDR2: ENHRY and SYGVKD. V lost 6 bases, J lost 0 bases, and 10 bases lay in between. The CDR3 is CAIRDSESTDTQYF. CDR3 coding DNA: TGTGCCATCAGGGACAGCGAAAGCACAGATACGCAGTATTTT.

The rearrangement uses TRBV3-1 and TRBJ2-7; 9 bases agree with TRBD2. There are 14 residues in the CDR3. J gave up 6 bases and V 1 base, and 4 bases lay outside the gene matches. Germline V gene sequence: CDR1 LGHDT, CDR2 YNNKEL (reference sequence). DNA of the CDR3: TGTGCCAGCAGCCAAGTAGATAGCGGGAGCGAGCAGTACTTC. Its protein is CASSQVDSGSEQYF.

This clonotype was counted once. This may be a read error, as it is one base from a much larger clone. This chain links TRBV10-3 with TRBJ2-5; 8 nucleotides line up with TRBD1. This CDR3 is 20 amino acids long. Germline loops: CDR1 ENHRY, CDR2 SYGVKD. The ends lost 4 bases at V and 3 bases at J; junction bases unmatched: 22. CDR3 sequence reads: CAISGGQRDRSWLTEETQYF. In DNA form, the CDR3 reads TGTGCCATCAGTGGGGGCCAGAGGGACAGGAGTTGGCTAACGGAAGAGACCCAGTACTTC.

This clonotype was seen many times. The chain couples TRBV9 to TRBJ2-1; the D gene is possibly TRBD2 (6 bases). This CDR3 is built from 17 residues. The ends were cut back, 3 bases at V and 6 bases at J, with 22 bases in the middle. Germline assignment: CDR1 SGDLS and CDR2 YYNGEE. This CDR3 reads CASSESVTTGRSNEQFF. The CDR3 nucleotides are TGTGCCAGCAGCGAATCCGTGACTACCGGGAGAAGCAATGAGCAGTTCTTC.

This clonotype was seen repeatedly, ten times or more. J is TRBJ2-1 and V is TRBV20-1, with 15 bases matching TRBD2. This CDR3 contains 17 residues. Germline CDR1 reads DFQATT; CDR2 reads SNEGSKA (reference sequence). The V and J ends lost 2 bases and 8 bases, in that order; junction bases with no gene match: 10. Here the CDR3 reads CSARSTGTSGRYDEQFF. DNA of the CDR3: TGCAGTGCTAGATCAACCGGGACTAGCGGGAGGTATGATGAGCAGTTCTTC.

There are many counts of this clonotype. The chain recombines TRBV7-3 with TRBJ2-2; D is uncertain. The CDR3 is made up of 13 amino acids. Trimming removed 0 bases from V and 6 bases from J, with 5 bases in between. Germline CDR1 is SGHTA and CDR2 is FQGTGA. The DNA for the CDR3 is TGTGCCAGCAGCTTAACGAATGCCGGGGAGCTGTTTTTT. It is translated as CASSLTNAGELFF.

This clonotype came up many times. V usage is TRBV27 and J usage is TRBJ2-2, with D perhaps matching TRBD1 (6 bases). Trimming cost V 2 bases and J 7 bases, with 8 bases left between them. Looked up from germline, CDR1 is MNHEY and CDR2 is SMNVEV (reference sequence). The CDR3 length is 13 residues. The CDR3 nucleotides read TGTGCCAGCAGTTTAGGGGGCTTCGGGGAGCTGTTTTTT. This gives the protein CASSLGGFGELFF.

This clonotype has only a few counts. This rearrangement joins TRBV20-1 to TRBJ2-7; 9 bases are a match to TRBD2. Germline CDR1 DFQATT, CDR2 SNEGSKA (reference sequence). After removal of 1 base from V and 5 bases from J, the junction contained 6 bases not matched to a gene. This CDR3 region has 14 residues. DNA for the CDR3: TGCAGTGCTAGAGTTGCGGGAGGGAGCAACGAGCAGTACTTC. This translates into CSARVAGGSNEQYF.

This clonotype was detected only a few times. This sequence joins TRBV10-3 and TRBJ1-1, with D possibly TRBD1 on 5 matching bases. The CDR3 is 13 amino acids. The germline V gene has CDR1 ENHRY and CDR2 SYGVKD. V shed 4 bases and J shed 1 base, with 7 bases lying between them. The CDR3, as DNA: TGTGCCATCAGTGGAACAGGGAACACTGAAGCTTTCTTT. As protein: CAISGTGNTEAFF.

CDR3 sequence reads: CASSGADASFYNEQFF. CDR3 coding DNA: TGTGCCAGCTCCGGAGCCGACGCGAGCTTCTACAATGAGCAGTTCTTC. The V call is TRBV18, the J call TRBJ2-1; D is unclear. This CDR3 is 16 amino acids long. Germline CDR1 is KGHSH and CDR2 is LQKENI. V lost 6 bases and J 3 bases, leaving 18 bases between the germline ends. Full variable domain (outside the CDR3, taken from reference TRBV18 and TRBJ2-1): NAGVMQNPRHLVRRRGQEARLRCSPMKGHSHVYWYRQLPEEGLKFMVYLQKENIIDESGMPKERFSAEFPKEGPSILRIQQVVRGDSAAYFCASSGADASFYNEQFFGPGTRLTVL.

As to this clonotype: A much larger clone differs from this one at a single base, so this may be a read error. The rearrangement uses TRBV29-1 and TRBJ1-1, with 10 bases lining up with TRBD1. The CDR3 extends over 14 amino acids. Per the germline V gene, CDR1 is SQVTM and CDR2 is ANQGSEA. CDR3 nucleotide sequence: TGCAGCGGAGGGGGGGGACAGGGGAGAACTGGAGCTTTCTTT. Its translation is CSGGGGQGRTGAFF.

V gene TRBV11-2 combines with J gene TRBJ2-7; D is uncertain. Germline CDR1 reads SGHAT; CDR2 reads FQNNGV. Trimming shortened V by 2 bases and J by 5 bases, and 10 bases separated the two germline ends. CDR3 size: 13 residues. CDR3 amino acids: CASSLIGRDEQYF. The CDR3 region has the DNA TGTGCCAGCAGCTTAATAGGGCGCGACGAGCAGTACTTC.

This clonotype was found many times. V and J are TRBV6-1 and TRBJ2-7, with D perhaps being TRBD1 or TRBD2 (5 bases each). Germline V gene sequence: CDR1 MNHNS, CDR2 SASEGT. V was trimmed by 4 bases and J by 1 base, leaving 17 bases between them. This CDR3 is built from 16 residues. Written as DNA, the CDR3 is TGTGCCAGCAGTGTAATAGTCGGGGACCTGTCCTACGAGCAGTACTTC. Encoded protein: CASSVIVGDLSYEQYF.

This clonotype has more than one count but fewer than ten. This chain uses TRBV30 with TRBJ1-1; no clear D gene. Trimming cost V 1 base and J 0 bases, with 9 bases left between them. The CDR3 covers 14 residues. The germline gives CDR1 GTSNPN, CDR2 SVGIG (reference sequence). CDR3 residues: CAWSAGKMNTEAFF. The CDR3 region has the DNA TGTGCCTGGAGTGCGGGAAAAATGAACACTGAAGCTTTCTTT.

This clonotype was observed at least ten times. The J gene is TRBJ1-1, the V gene TRBV11-2; D possibly corresponds to TRBD1 (5 bases). The CDR3 is made up of 16 amino acids. Germline V gene data show CDR1 as SGHAT and CDR2 as FQNNGV. The germline V and J ends were trimmed by 1 base and 3 bases, with 15 bases remaining between them. The DNA of the CDR3 is TGTGCCAGCAGCTTAGTTAGTGCCCGGGGGGACACTGAAGCTTTCTTT. This gives the protein CASSLVSARGDTEAFF.

This clonotype was seen at least ten times. J is TRBJ2-7 and V is TRBV28, with D tentatively TRBD1 (6 bases). V was cut by 3 bases and J by 2 bases, with 11 bases left in between. In germline, CDR1 is MDHEN, CDR2 SYDVKM. This CDR3 is 14 amino acids long. CDR3 sequence: CASSFGTPPYEQYF. In DNA, the CDR3 is TGTGCCAGCAGTTTTGGGACACCACCCTACGAGCAGTACTTC.

There are many counts of this clonotype. This chain joins TRBV7-9 and TRBJ2-1; D is unresolved. There are 17 residues in the CDR3. Deletions cut 1 base from V and 8 bases from J, with 21 bases between. Germline lookup yields CDR1 SEHNR and CDR2 FQNEAQ (reference sequence). CDR3 sequence (DNA): TGTGCCAGCAGCTTAGTCCGGACCCTGGTGGGTCCGGATGAGCAGTTCTTC. Its protein is CASSLVRTLVGPDEQFF.